Listed below are T cell receptor beta chains from one sample, sequenced in a study of shared clonotypes between healthy human individuals. Assay used: immunoSEQ multiplex PCR; TCRdb lists only in-frame clones, some missing. The data show around 2.5 million clones, with 80% to 95% seen just once and 0.35% to 0.45% held by the top ten. The specimen was naive CD4+ T cells from PBMCs. The receptors originated from a man aged 18 to 30 in good health. Some clones in this sample may be carry-over from other donors' samples. CDR3s include the opening cysteine and the closing phenylalanine or tryptophan. D genes are given only for firm matches. Only some rows state a clone size, as once, few, many or a class for expanded clones.

cdr3_length j_call v_call clone_size d_call cdr3_aa cdr3_nt
16 TRBJ2-7 TRBV5-4 . TRBD2 CASSSGGERGTYEQYF TGTGCCAGCAGCTCTGGTGGTGAGCGGGGGACCTACGAGCAGTACTTC
14 TRBJ1-1 TRBV7-9 . . CASSLVRVGTEAFF TGTGCCAGCAGCTTAGTACGGGTCGGGACTGAAGCTTTCTTT
15 TRBJ1-4 TRBV5-8 . TRBD1 CASSLGTGLNEKLFF TGTGCCAGCAGCTTGGGGACAGGACTTAATGAAAAACTGTTTTTT
15 TRBJ1-1 TRBV19 . TRBD1 CASSPRTGGNTEAFF TGTGCCAGTAGTCCCCGGACAGGGGGAAACACTGAAGCTTTCTTT
14 TRBJ1-1 TRBV9 . . CASSDGLTNTEAFF TGTGCCAGCAGCGACGGACTCACGAACACTGAAGCTTTCTTT
17 TRBJ1-5 TRBV18 . . CASSPPGQGSSNQPQHF TGTGCCAGCTCACCCCCCGGTCAGGGAAGTAGCAATCAGCCCCAGCATTTT
15 TRBJ1-1 TRBV19 once . CASSITGTPHTEAFF TGTGCCAGTAGTATTACGGGAACCCCCCACACTGAAGCTTTCTTT
15 TRBJ2-1 TRBV5-1 . TRBD2 CASSLGTSSHNEQFF TGCGCCAGCAGCTTGGGGACTAGTTCTCACAATGAGCAGTTCTTC
12 TRBJ1-2 TRBV15 . . CATSRVQPGYTF TGTGCCACCAGCAGAGTCCAGCCTGGCTACACCTTC
15 TRBJ1-3 TRBV4-3 . TRBD1 CASSRMRDSSNTIYF TGCGCCAGCAGCCGAATGAGGGACAGCTCAAACACCATATATTTT
15 TRBJ1-4 TRBV7-7 . TRBD1 CASSPRQGANEKLFF TGTGCCAGCAGCCCCAGACAGGGGGCTAATGAAAAACTGTTTTTT
13 TRBJ2-7 TRBV5-1 . . CASSLTPRYEQYF TGCGCCAGCAGCCTGACTCCAAGATACGAGCAGTACTTC
13 TRBJ2-3 TRBV14 . . CASSQQGWDTQYF TGTGCCAGCAGCCAACAGGGGTGGGATACGCAGTATTTT
14 TRBJ2-5 TRBV11-2 . . CASSLGWGEETQYF TGTGCCAGCAGCTTAGGGTGGGGTGAGGAGACCCAGTACTTC
14 TRBJ2-1 TRBV6-1 . . CASREYGRINEQFF TGTGCCAGCAGAGAGTACGGACGGATTAATGAGCAGTTCTTC
17 TRBJ2-3 TRBV4-3 . TRBD1 CASSQAGQGRGTDTQYF TGCGCCAGCAGCCAAGCCGGACAGGGTAGGGGCACAGATACGCAGTATTTT
14 TRBJ1-1 TRBV10-3 few TRBD1 CAINARGRDTEAFF TGTGCCATCAACGCTAGGGGGCGCGACACTGAAGCTTTCTTT
15 TRBJ2-2 TRBV5-4 . . CASTRGTSPTGELFF TGTGCCAGCACTAGAGGGACAAGTCCGACCGGGGAGCTGTTTTTT
15 TRBJ2-7 TRBV14 . TRBD2 CASSQGLAVYYEQYF TGTGCCAGCAGCCAAGGCCTAGCGGTTTACTACGAGCAGTACTTC
14 TRBJ2-7 TRBV6-5 . TRBD1 CASSSGQGRGEQYF TGTGCCAGCAGTTCAGGACAGGGCCGGGGAGAGCAGTACTTC